Listed here are 17 T cell receptor beta chains from one sample, sequenced in a study of T cell repertoires in cytomegalovirus infection. TCRdb re-analysed the reads in MiXCR, keeping a single row per CDR3 protein. The sample shows a few hundred thousand distinct CDR3 sequences, about a sixth of them seen only once. Sequencing was performed on CD8+ T cells from PBMCs. All receptors come from a human donor in good health (CMV status not recorded). Some clones in this sample may be carry-over from other donors' samples.

This clonotype occurred a few times. The chain couples TRBV7-3 to TRBJ2-1, with 8 bases identical to TRBD1. Per germline, CDR1 SGHTA and CDR2 FQGTGA. The CDR3 has 17 residues. Germline trimming cut 4 bases from V and 5 bases from J; bases unmatched to any gene: 13. The CDR3 reads CASSSKNQGAWDNEQFF. The CDR3 DNA is TGTGCCAGCAGCTCCAAAAACCAGGGGGCGTGGGACAATGAGCAGTTCTTC. Together with reference TRBV7-3 and TRBJ2-1, the CDR3 gives the full variable domain: GAGVSQTPSNKVTEKGKYVELRCDPISGHTALYWYRQSLGQGPEFLIYFQGTGAADDSGLPNDRFFAVRPEGSVSTLKIQRTERGDSAVYLCASSSKNQGAWDNEQFFGPGTRLTVL.

The genes are TRBV20-1 and TRBJ2-7; weak D call: TRBD2 (7 bases). Germline lookup yields CDR1 DFQATT and CDR2 SNEGSKA (reference sequence). V lost 6 bases and J 0 bases, leaving 18 bases between the germline ends. This CDR3 has 15 amino acids. The CDR3 spells CSAERGGPSSYEQYF. The CDR3 DNA follows: TGCAGTGCAGAACGCGGGGGCCCCAGCTCCTACGAGCAGTACTTC.

The gene calls are TRBV13 and TRBJ2-7, with 8 bases matching TRBD1. J gave up 2 bases and V 2 bases, and 8 bases lay outside the gene matches. The CDR3 spans 16 residues. Germline values: CDR1 PRHDT, CDR2 FYEKMQ (reference sequence). CDR3 DNA sequence: TGTGCCAGCAGCTTACTACCGGGACAGGTAACCTACGAGCAGTACTTC. It yields the protein CASSLLPGQVTYEQYF.

This clonotype was observed a handful of times. The CDR3 nucleotides are TGTGCCAGCAGCATAATGACATCGAACACTGAAGCTTTCTTT. It yields the protein CASSIMTSNTEAFF. This chain joins TRBV14 and TRBJ1-1; no clear D. Deletions cut 5 bases from V and 1 base from J, with 11 bases between. The CDR3 is made up of 14 amino acids. The germline V gene encodes CDR1 SGHDN and CDR2 FVKESK.

This clonotype occurred many times. The chain recombines TRBV7-8 with TRBJ2-7, with D tentatively TRBD1 (5 bases). CDR1 is SGHVS and CDR2 is FQNEAQ in the germline V gene. Trimming shortened V by 0 bases and J by 1 base, and 13 bases separated the two germline ends. This CDR3 has 16 amino acids. The CDR3 region is CASSLAARVFSYEQYF. CDR3 sequence (DNA): TGTGCCAGCAGCTTAGCGGCCAGGGTCTTTTCCTACGAGCAGTACTTC.

The sample holds many counts of this clonotype. The chain employs TRBV6-1 and TRBJ2-1, with TRBD1 matching 10 bases. Per germline, CDR1 MNHNS and CDR2 SASEGT. V lost 8 bases, J lost 2 bases, and 0 bases stayed unmatched. The length of the CDR3 is 13 residues. The chain's CDR3 is CASGTGAYNEQFF. The CDR3 DNA follows: TGTGCCAGCGGGACAGGGGCCTACAATGAGCAGTTCTTC.

This clonotype was found many times. V is TRBV7-9 and J is TRBJ2-6; the match to TRBD1 covers 9 bases. CDR3 length: 17 amino acids. Germline V gene lookup returns CDR1 SEHNR and CDR2 FQNEAQ (reference sequence). Losses at the gene ends were 6 bases for V and 2 bases for J; bases not matched to a gene: 8. The CDR3 reads CASSRPGQGAGANVLTF. The CDR3 DNA reads as TGTGCCAGCAGTCGTCCGGGACAGGGTGCTGGGGCCAACGTCCTGACTTTC.

On this clonotype: This sequence is one base from a far larger clone and is likely a read error. The chain uses TRBV6-6 and TRBJ1-1, with D possibly TRBD1 on 5 matching bases. This CDR3 has 13 residues. Germline V gene sequence: CDR1 MNHNY, CDR2 SVGAGI (reference sequence). V was clipped by 5 bases and J by 1 base, with 8 bases between them. CDR3: CASSHGGNTEAFF. The CDR3 nucleotides are TGTGCCAGCAGTCACGGGGGGAACACTGAAGCTTTCTTT.

This clonotype was recorded many times. The chain recombines TRBV7-2 with TRBJ1-1, with 8 bases that match TRBD1. Germline V gene sequence: CDR1 SGHTA, CDR2 FQGNSA. Losses at the gene ends were 5 bases for V and 5 bases for J; bases not matched to a gene: 4. The CDR3 is made up of 13 amino acids. The CDR3 bases are TGTGCCAGCAGCCTAAACAGGGGGACTGAAGCTTTCTTT. Its protein product is CASSLNRGTEAFF.

The chain recombines TRBV28 with TRBJ2-7; tentatively, D is TRBD2 (6 bases). This CDR3 spans 14 amino acids. The germline V and J ends were trimmed by 5 bases and 2 bases, with 13 bases remaining between them. Germline CDR1 and CDR2: MDHEN and SYDVKM. In DNA form, the CDR3 reads TGTGCCAGCAGTCCCATGCGGGGACCCTACGAGCAGTACTTC. This encodes CASSPMRGPYEQYF.

The sample holds a few counts of this clonotype. The rearrangement uses TRBV2 and TRBJ1-1; 8 bases fit TRBD1. Losses at the gene ends were 2 bases for V and 4 bases for J; bases not matched to a gene: 9. CDR1 is SNHLY, CDR2 FYNNEI, per germline. The CDR3 loop spans 16 amino acids. CDR3 nucleotides: TGTGCCAGCAGTGAAAGATTCGGGACAGGAAGCACTGAAGCTTTCTTT. Protein sequence: CASSERFGTGSTEAFF.

This clonotype has only a few counts. The chain combines TRBV19 with TRBJ2-3; D ambiguous. V was cut by 1 base and J by 1 base, with 9 bases left in between. Germline lookup yields CDR1 LNHDA and CDR2 SQIVND (reference sequence). CDR3 length: 15 residues. CDR3 nucleotide sequence: TGTGCCAGTAGTATAGCGGCTTTGGGCACAGATACGCAGTATTTT. Protein sequence: CASSIAALGTDTQYF.

This clonotype was counted at least ten times. The V gene is TRBV6-1, the J gene TRBJ1-6; 8 bases are shared with TRBD1. The germline V gene has CDR1 MNHNS and CDR2 SASEGT. This CDR3 comprises 16 residues. J lost 10 bases, V lost 5 bases, and 13 bases had no gene match. DNA for the CDR3: TGTGCCAGCAGTCCTGGACAGGGAGGGGGCTCGTCACCCCTCCACTTT. Encoded protein: CASSPGQGGGSSPLHF.

This clonotype was recorded a few times. The CDR3, as DNA: TGCAGCGCCAACAGGGGCGGGAACACCGGGGAGCTGTTTTTT. It yields the protein CSANRGGNTGELFF. The rearrangement uses TRBV29-1 and TRBJ2-2; 7 positions agree with TRBD1. With 7 bases clipped from V and 1 base from J, the junction kept 6 bases outside the gene matches. Germline CDR1 is SQVTM and CDR2 is ANQGSEA. The CDR3 sequence is 14 residues long.

This clonotype was observed many times. The chain joins TRBV4-2 to TRBJ2-7, with 11 bases fitting TRBD2. J lost 0 bases, V lost 0 bases, and 1 base had no gene match. The germline V gene has CDR1 LGHNA and CDR2 YNFKEQ. CDR3 length: 16 residues. The CDR3 coding sequence is TGTGCCAGCAGCCAAGATGGGACTAGCGGCTCCTACGAGCAGTACTTC. It codes for CASSQDGTSGSYEQYF.

Note on this clonotype: A much larger clonotype is one base distant, so this may be a read error. The V gene is TRBV9, the J gene TRBJ1-2, with a weak D call TRBD1 (6 bases). The CDR3 runs 14 residues. The germline V and J ends were trimmed by 0 bases and 1 base, with 7 bases remaining between them. CDR1 and CDR2 from the germline V gene are SGDLS and YYNGEE. This CDR3 reads CASSVEDSNYGYTF. The DNA of the CDR3 is TGTGCCAGCAGCGTAGAGGACAGTAACTATGGCTACACCTTC.

A remark on this clonotype: A read error may be the cause here, since a much bigger clone is one base away. The V call is TRBV7-2, the J call TRBJ1-1; maybe TRBD1 (5 bases). Trimming took off 3 bases at V and 4 bases at J, with 15 bases between the two ends. Per the germline V gene, CDR1 is SGHTA and CDR2 is FQGNSA. This CDR3 contains 15 residues. In nucleotides, the CDR3 is TGTGCCAGCAGCTTTCCCGGGACTGAAACCACTGAAGCTTTCTTT. It is translated as CASSFPGTETTEAFF. The full variable domain, its missing parts supplied by reference TRBV7-2 and TRBJ1-1, is GAGVSQSPSNKVTEKGKDVELRCDPISGHTALYWYRQSLGQGLEFLIYFQGNSAPDKSGLPSDRFSAERTGGSVSTLTIQRTQQEDSAVYLCASSFPGTETTEAFFGQGTRLTVV.